Each of the 25 T cell receptor beta chains below was sequenced from the same sample in a study of beta chain features in type 1 diabetes. cDNA synthesis used the whole RNA isolate, giving expressed TCRB sequences. This table comes from immunoSEQ multiplex PCR, and its TCRdb copy is limited to in-frame clones, with some not included. In the table there are under 950,000 clones, about a sixth of which are singletons. Specimen: naive CD4+ T cells from blood. The origin of the receptors is a woman between 18 and 30 years old in good health.

The genes are TRBV28 and TRBJ1-5; no definite D call. V lost 5 bases, J lost 7 bases, and 18 bases lay in between. The CDR3 totals 15 residues. From germline, CDR1 is MDHEN and CDR2 SYDVKM. For the CDR3, the DNA is TGTGCCAGCAGTACCGTGGACGGTTACCCGCAGCCCCAGCATTTT. It yields the protein CASSTVDGYPQPQHF.

The sample holds a few counts of this clone. The V call is TRBV28, the J call TRBJ1-5; tentatively, D is TRBD1 (5 bases). Germline V gives CDR1 MDHEN, CDR2 SYDVKM. The CDR3 is 15 residues long. V gave up 0 bases and J gave up 3 bases, with 9 bases separating them. The CDR3 spells CASSLWTGANQPQHF. The CDR3 nucleotides are TGTGCCAGCAGTTTATGGACCGGGGCCAATCAGCCCCAGCATTTT.

This clone was found a few times. The genes are TRBV19 and TRBJ2-7; TRBD1 matches at 8 bases. Trimming cost V 5 bases and J 5 bases; bases outside gene matches: 8. The V gene's germline CDR1 is LNHDA and CDR2 SQIVND (reference sequence). This CDR3 region has 14 residues. The CDR3 DNA is TGTGCCAGTAGTCCCGGACAGGGAGGCCACGAGCAGTACTTC. It translates to CASSPGQGGHEQYF.

This chain joins TRBV11-2 and TRBJ2-5; TRBD2 aligns across 9 bases. Germline V gene lookup returns CDR1 SGHAT and CDR2 FQNNGV. Trimming cost V 3 bases and J 3 bases; bases outside gene matches: 8. This CDR3 region has 16 residues. This CDR3 is CASSLRAGGPEETQYF. CDR3 DNA: TGTGCCAGCAGCTTGAGGGCGGGAGGGCCGGAAGAGACCCAGTACTTC.

The chain is built from TRBV15 and TRBJ2-2; D not certain. The CDR3 totals 13 residues. Germline assignment: CDR1 LNHNV and CDR2 YYDKDF (reference sequence). The V and J ends lost 1 base and 7 bases respectively, with 7 bases between them. CDR3 residues: CATSRVVVGELFF. CDR3 DNA sequence: TGTGCCACCAGCAGAGTTGTAGTCGGGGAGCTGTTTTTT.

J is TRBJ1-2 and V is TRBV5-1; 8 nucleotides align to TRBD1. Trimming cost V 4 bases and J 6 bases; bases outside gene matches: 11. The CDR3 runs to 15 residues. Germline values: CDR1 SGHRS, CDR2 YFSETQ. The CDR3 DNA sequence: TGCGCCAGCAGCCTCACCGGGACAGGCCCTCATGGCTACACCTTC. Its protein is CASSLTGTGPHGYTF.

The chain combines TRBV19 with TRBJ1-1, with unresolved D. The germline V gene encodes CDR1 LNHDA and CDR2 SQIVND (reference sequence). Trimming removed 0 bases at V and 12 bases at J, with 11 bases between. The CDR3 runs 12 residues. The CDR3 nucleotides read TGTGCCAGTAGTATAGATCAGAAGGGAACTTTCTTT. Protein sequence: CASSIDQKGTFF.

This sequence joins TRBV11-3 and TRBJ2-2, with 9 bases aligning to TRBD1. V dropped 3 bases and J dropped 5; count of bases not matched to a gene: 4. Per the germline V gene, CDR1 is SGHNT and CDR2 is YENEEA. This CDR3 has 15 residues. CDR3 in DNA: TGTGCCAGCAGCTTGGGACAGGGAGAGACCGGGGAGCTGTTTTTT. It yields the protein CASSLGQGETGELFF.

This chain connects TRBV19 to TRBJ1-1, with D perhaps matching TRBD1 (5 bases). This CDR3 spans 14 amino acids. V was trimmed by 7 bases and J by 5 bases, leaving 17 bases between them. CDR1 and CDR2 (germline): LNHDA, SQIVND (reference sequence). CDR3 nucleotide sequence: TGTGCCAGTACCAGAACAGGAGGAATAACTGAAGCTTTCTTT. It codes for CASTRTGGITEAFF. Variable domain in full (rest from reference TRBV19 and TRBJ1-1): DGGITQSPKYLFRKEGQNVTLSCEQNLNHDAMYWYRQDPGQGLRLIYYSQIVNDFQKGDIAEGYSVSREKKESFPLTVTSAQKNPTAFYLCASTRTGGITEAFFGQGTRLTVV.

The chain employs TRBV6-6 and TRBJ2-1; 9 bases align to TRBD1. The CDR3 extends over 16 amino acids. Germline trimming cut 1 base from V and 6 bases from J; bases unmatched to any gene: 7. Germline V gene sequence: CDR1 MNHNY, CDR2 SVGAGI (reference sequence). The CDR3 sequence is CASSYLPGQGGNEQFF. The CDR3 nucleotides read TGTGCCAGCAGTTACTTACCGGGACAGGGAGGCAATGAGCAGTTCTTC.

This clone was seen only a few times. This CDR3 is also generated by other DNA sequences in the sample. This chain connects TRBV7-2 to TRBJ2-2; D is unresolved. Germline V lookup: CDR1 SGHTA, CDR2 FQGNSA. The CDR3 loop spans 14 amino acids. V was trimmed by 0 bases and J by 4 bases, leaving 6 bases between them. The CDR3 coding sequence is TGTGCCAGCAGCTTAGCCGGGCGCACCGGGGAGCTGTTTTTT. This gives the protein CASSLAGRTGELFF.

The V and J genes are TRBV28 and TRBJ2-2, with no clear D. Between the trimmed V and J ends, which lost 7 bases and 4 bases, there was a span of 7 bases. The CDR3 has 12 residues. The germline gives CDR1 MDHEN, CDR2 SYDVKM. The CDR3 DNA is TGTGCCAGCAAAGTCAGCACCGGGGAGCTGTTTTTT. It translates to CASKVSTGELFF.

This clone was detected a few times. The V call is TRBV5-1, the J call TRBJ2-5, with TRBD2 matching 7 bases. CDR1 is SGHRS and CDR2 is YFSETQ in the germline V gene. Trimming at V came to 1 base and at J to 4 bases, leaving 4 bases not matched to a gene. CDR3 size: 14 residues. The CDR3 region is CASSLRGGPETQYF. CDR3 coding DNA: TGCGCCAGCAGCTTGCGCGGGGGTCCAGAGACCCAGTACTTC.

The genes are TRBV7-2 and TRBJ1-2; weak D call: TRBD1 (6 bases). Trimming pared 2 bases from V and 2 bases from J, leaving 18 bases between. CDR3 length: 17 residues. Germline V lookup: CDR1 SGHTA, CDR2 FQGNSA. In DNA form, the CDR3 reads TGTGCCAGCAGCTTATCGAGATGGGGGGCGATGAACTATGGCTACACCTTC. It specifies CASSLSRWGAMNYGYTF.

This clone was seen a handful of times. This rearrangement joins TRBV7-9 to TRBJ2-1, with 9 bases matching TRBD2. The germline gives CDR1 SEHNR, CDR2 FQNEAQ (reference sequence). The J segment lost 4 bases and the V segment lost 5 bases, leaving 6 bases of the junction unmatched. The CDR3 contains 15 residues. The CDR3 sequence is CASSPRLAEYNEQFF. The CDR3 nucleotides read TGTGCCAGCAGCCCCCGACTAGCGGAGTACAATGAGCAGTTCTTC.

This clone appeared a few times. This sequence joins TRBV5-1 and TRBJ1-1; D is unresolved. The CDR3 runs to 15 residues. With 2 bases removed from V and 1 base from J, the gap between germline ends came to 12 bases. Germline-derived CDR1 and CDR2 are SGHRS and YFSETQ. The CDR3 loop is CASSLRREGNTEAFF. Here the CDR3 DNA reads TGCGCCAGCAGCTTAAGACGTGAAGGGAACACTGAAGCTTTCTTT.

This clone has a handful of counts. This sequence joins TRBV7-2 and TRBJ2-3; TRBD1 agrees at 7 bases. This CDR3 spans 14 amino acids. In germline, CDR1 is SGHTA, CDR2 FQGNSA. V dropped 5 bases and J dropped 6; count of bases not matched to a gene: 8. In DNA, the CDR3 is TGTGCCAGCAGCCAGGGTAGGGGGCGGGATACGCAGTATTTT. Translating gives CASSQGRGRDTQYF.

This clone was found a few times. The rearrangement links TRBV28 to TRBJ2-7; D possibly uses TRBD1 or TRBD2 (5 bases each). The germline V gene has CDR1 MDHEN and CDR2 SYDVKM. V gave up 6 bases and J gave up 4 bases, with 16 bases separating them. CDR3 length equals 14 residues. The CDR3 DNA sequence: TGTGCCAGCAGGGACCGGGGCCCTTTGTACGAGCAGTACTTC. Its protein product is CASRDRGPLYEQYF.

The chain is built from TRBV2 and TRBJ1-2; possible D gene TRBD1, 5 bases. CDR3 length equals 12 residues. V was pared by 10 bases and J by 5 bases, with 14 bases between. The V gene's germline CDR1 is SNHLY and CDR2 FYNNEI. CDR3 sequence: CATQPTAYGYTF. The CDR3 DNA reads TGTGCCACCCAACCGACAGCATATGGCTACACCTTC.

The CDR3 nucleotides read TGTGCCAGTAGTCGGACTAGTCGGGAGACCCAGTACTTC. As protein: CASSRTSRETQYF. V and J are TRBV19 and TRBJ2-5; 7 bases are shared with TRBD2. The V and J ends lost 5 bases and 5 bases, in that order; junction bases with no gene match: 5. Per the germline V gene, CDR1 is LNHDA and CDR2 is SQIVND (reference sequence). The CDR3 runs 13 residues.

Points on this clone: This sample also contains other DNA sequences that code for the same CDR3. This rearrangement joins TRBV7-2 to TRBJ2-1; no clear D. Germline loops: CDR1 SGHTA, CDR2 FQGNSA. There are 11 residues in the CDR3. V gave up 4 bases and J gave up 6 bases, with 4 bases separating them. CDR3 region: CASSSRNEQFF. In DNA, the CDR3 is TGTGCCAGCAGCTCCCGCAATGAGCAGTTCTTC.

The chain joins TRBV10-3 to TRBJ1-2; tentatively, D is TRBD1 (5 bases). The V end lost 3 bases, the J end lost 4 bases, and 9 bases lay between the germline ends. CDR3 size: 13 residues. The germline V gene has CDR1 ENHRY and CDR2 SYGVKD. The CDR3: CAISDRQFYGYTF. The CDR3 coding sequence is TGTGCCATCAGTGATAGACAGTTCTATGGCTACACCTTC.

The CDR3 sequence is CSVETQGGEYSTDTQYF. CDR3 nucleotide sequence: TGCAGCGTTGAAACCCAAGGGGGCGAATATAGCACAGATACGCAGTATTTT. The rearrangement links TRBV29-1 to TRBJ2-3; 7 bases fit TRBD1. This CDR3 is built from 17 residues. Germline CDR1 is SQVTM and CDR2 is ANQGSEA. With V trimmed by 2 bases and J by 0 bases, 11 bases remained unmatched.

The genes are TRBV7-9 and TRBJ2-3; 13 bases line up with TRBD2. CDR1 is SEHNR, CDR2 FQNEAQ, per germline (reference sequence). The V and J ends lost 5 bases and 0 bases, in that order; junction bases with no gene match: 5. The CDR3 covers 17 residues. CDR3 nucleotide sequence: TGTGCCAGCAGCCCCGGACTAGCGGGAGCGAGCACAGATACGCAGTATTTT. Translation gives CASSPGLAGASTDTQYF.

This clone appeared a few times. Other DNA sequences in the sample encode the same CDR3. The chain links TRBV14 to TRBJ1-1; D unclear. The CDR3 runs 13 residues. Trimming took 4 bases from V and 1 from J, leaving 7 bases between them. Germline lookup yields CDR1 SGHDN and CDR2 FVKESK. The CDR3 coding sequence is TGTGCCAGCAGCCTACAAGAGAACACTGAAGCTTTCTTT. Its protein is CASSLQENTEAFF.